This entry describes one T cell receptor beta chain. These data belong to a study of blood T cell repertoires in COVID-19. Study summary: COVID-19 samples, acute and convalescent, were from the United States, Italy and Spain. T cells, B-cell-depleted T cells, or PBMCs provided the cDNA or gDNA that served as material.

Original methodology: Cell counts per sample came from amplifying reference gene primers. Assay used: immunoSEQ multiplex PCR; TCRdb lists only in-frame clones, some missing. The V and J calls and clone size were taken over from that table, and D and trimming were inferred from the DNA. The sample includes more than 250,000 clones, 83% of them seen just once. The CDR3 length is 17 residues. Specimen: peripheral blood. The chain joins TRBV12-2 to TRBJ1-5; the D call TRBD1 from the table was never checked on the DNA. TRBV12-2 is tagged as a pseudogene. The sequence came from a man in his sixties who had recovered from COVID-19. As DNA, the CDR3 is TGTGCAAGTCGCTTAGCTTGTATCGGGACAGAGAATCAGCCCCAGCATTTT. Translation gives CASRLACIGTENQPQHF.